Presented here are 32 T cell receptor beta chains from one specimen sequenced in a study of blood T cell repertoires in COVID-19. The protocol was immunoSEQ multiplex PCR, while the TCRdb copy is restricted to in-frame clones and leaves out a portion. Of about 25,000 clones listed, approximately 96% are singletons. Sequencing was performed on peripheral blood. These receptor sequences come from a human donor with active COVID-19. The donor label of this sample is uncertain.

This sequence joins TRBV7-2 and TRBJ2-1, with 7 bases lining up with TRBD1. Germline V gene lookup returns CDR1 SGHTA and CDR2 FQGNSA. This CDR3 spans 15 amino acids. V gave up 6 bases and J gave up 10 bases; unmatched junction bases: 15. CDR3 loop: CASRRTGTALLEQFF. CDR3 in DNA: TGTGCCAGCAGGCGTACCGGGACAGCTCTTCTAGAGCAGTTCTTC.

V is TRBV7-7 and J is TRBJ2-2, with 7 bases fitting TRBD2. Germline loops: CDR1 SSHAT, CDR2 FNYEAQ (reference sequence). V trimming: 2 bases; J trimming: 5 bases; junction bases outside the gene matches: 5. CDR3 length equals 15 residues. CDR3 sequence: CASSLSGGGTGELFF. CDR3 nucleotides: TGTGCCAGCAGCTTATCGGGGGGAGGTACCGGGGAGCTGTTTTTT.

The chain combines TRBV6-5 with TRBJ2-3; the match to TRBD2 covers 8 bases. Losses at the gene ends were 6 bases for V and 1 base for J; bases not matched to a gene: 6. The CDR3 has 15 residues. Germline CDR1 is MNHEY and CDR2 is SVGAGI. In DNA, the CDR3 is TGTGCCAGCAGACTACGGGGGGGTCGCACAGATACGCAGTATTTT. The encoded protein is CASRLRGGRTDTQYF.

DNA of the CDR3: TGTGCCAGCAGTGAATCCTTAGCGGGAGTACCCAAAAACATTCAGTACTTC. This encodes CASSESLAGVPKNIQYF. V and J are TRBV6-1 and TRBJ2-4; 9 bases align to TRBD2. Per the germline V gene, CDR1 is MNHNS and CDR2 is SASEGT. Losses at the gene ends were 2 bases for V and 2 bases for J; bases not matched to a gene: 7. The length of the CDR3 is 17 residues.

This rearrangement joins TRBV7-2 to TRBJ2-2; perhaps TRBD1 as D (5 bases). Trimming removed 6 bases at V and 4 bases at J, with 18 bases between. Germline CDR1 is SGHTA and CDR2 is FQGNSA. The CDR3 totals 16 residues. Here the CDR3 reads CASSSRVLTLTGELFF. CDR3 nucleotide sequence: TGTGCCAGCAGTTCCAGGGTCCTGACTCTCACCGGGGAGCTGTTTTTT.

V usage is TRBV29-1 and J usage is TRBJ2-7; D possibly corresponds to TRBD1 (5 bases). The length of the CDR3 is 11 residues. Germline CDR1 reads SQVTM; CDR2 reads ANQGSEA. V was trimmed by 5 bases and J by 0 bases, leaving 5 bases between them. The CDR3 sequence: CSVQGSYEQYF. DNA for the CDR3: TGCAGCGTTCAGGGCTCCTACGAGCAGTACTTC.

The gene calls are TRBV5-1 and TRBJ2-2; TRBD2 matches at 9 bases. The CDR3 spans 16 residues. Germline CDR1 SGHRS, CDR2 YFSETQ. V was pared by 2 bases and J by 0 bases, with 2 bases of the junction left unmatched. CDR3 region: CASSLSSGTNTGELFF. The DNA of the CDR3 is TGCGCCAGCAGCTTATCTAGCGGGACGAACACCGGGGAGCTGTTTTTT.

This clone was counted once. V gene TRBV6-5 combines with J gene TRBJ1-3; D remains unclear. Deletions cut 8 bases from V and 8 bases from J, with 10 bases between. The CDR3 runs to 11 residues. Germline CDR1 MNHEY, CDR2 SVGAGI. CDR3: CASVGWDTIYF. Written as DNA, the CDR3 is TGTGCCAGCGTCGGGTGGGACACCATATATTTT.

CDR3 loop: CASGDRDVYEQYF. CDR3 DNA: TGTGCCAGCGGGGACAGGGATGTATACGAGCAGTACTTC. The chain carries TRBV12-3 or TRBV12-4 and TRBJ2-7, with 9 bases that match TRBD1. Losses at the gene ends were 8 bases for V and 4 bases for J; bases not matched to a gene: 6. The CDR3 is made up of 13 amino acids.

The chain employs TRBV5-4 and TRBJ1-2; possible D gene TRBD1, 5 bases. CDR3 length equals 13 residues. Trimming left V 1 base short and J 2 bases short, with 6 bases between. Looked up from germline, CDR1 is SGHNT and CDR2 is YYREEE (reference sequence). In DNA, the CDR3 is TGTGCCAGCAGCTTGTCAGGGAACTATGGCTACACCTTC. It is translated as CASSLSGNYGYTF.

V and J are TRBV15 and TRBJ2-5; 10 nucleotides line up with TRBD2. The CDR3 contains 14 residues. The V segment lost 2 bases and the J segment 5 bases; nucleotides outside the gene matches: 2. Per germline, CDR1 LNHNV and CDR2 YYDKDF (reference sequence). The CDR3 protein is CATSRTSGEETQYF. The CDR3 DNA sequence: TGTGCCACCAGCAGAACTAGCGGGGAGGAGACCCAGTACTTC.

The rearrangement uses TRBV4-1 and TRBJ2-7; D is unclear. V dropped 1 base and J dropped 2 bases, with 12 bases sitting between them. Looked up from germline, CDR1 is MGHRA and CDR2 is YSYEKL. The CDR3 has 15 amino acids. The DNA of the CDR3 is TGCGCCAGCAGCCAAGGAGTAGGAGACGCCTACGAGCAGTACTTC. Protein: CASSQGVGDAYEQYF.

The chain is built from TRBV7-8 and TRBJ2-7; 15 bases fit TRBD2. The CDR3 is 17 amino acids. Germline-derived CDR1 and CDR2 are SGHVS and FQNEAQ. The ends lost 3 bases at V and 6 bases at J; junction bases unmatched: 9. The CDR3 sequence is CASSFDVPGLAGGEQYF. CDR3 DNA sequence: TGTGCCAGCAGCTTTGACGTTCCGGGACTAGCGGGGGGCGAGCAGTACTTC.

DNA for the CDR3: TGTGCCAGCAGCTTGGCCCGGGACAGGTCTGGGGCCAACGTCCTGACTTTC. Translation gives CASSLARDRSGANVLTF. The J gene is TRBJ2-6, the V gene TRBV5-4; 8 bases line up with TRBD1. CDR1 and CDR2 (germline): SGHNT, YYREEE (reference sequence). After removal of 0 bases from V and 1 base from J, the junction contained 3 bases not matched to a gene. CDR3 length equals 17 residues.

This chain uses TRBV5-3 with TRBJ2-3; TRBD2 matches at 8 bases. TRBV5-3 is marked as an open reading frame, function uncertain. After removal of 1 base from V and 1 base from J, the junction contained 5 bases not matched to a gene. The CDR3 sequence is 16 residues long. CDR3 residues: CARSLRLAGCTDTQYF. In nucleotides, the CDR3 is TGTGCCAGAAGCTTGAGGTTAGCGGGGTGCACAGATACGCAGTATTTT.

Notes on this clone: A clone one base away is much larger, so this may be a read error. This chain uses TRBV14 with TRBJ2-5; D is uncertain. Germline-derived CDR1 and CDR2 are SGHDN and FVKESK. CDR3 length: 20 residues. The CDR3 here is CAGSQKPLASRRPKVETQYF. Written as DNA, the CDR3 is TGTGCCGGCAGCCAAAAACCTTTGGCGTCGCGGCGACCCAAGGTAGAGACCCAGTACTTC.

The chain carries TRBV24-1 and TRBJ1-5; 9 bases match TRBD1. The V segment lost 2 bases and the J segment 7 bases; nucleotides outside the gene matches: 5. From germline, CDR1 is KGHDR and CDR2 SFDVKD. The CDR3 spans 15 residues. This chain's CDR3 is CATSDSGQGEQPQHF. CDR3 in DNA: TGTGCCACCAGTGATTCGGGACAGGGTGAACAGCCCCAGCATTTT.

The chain has TRBV12-5 and TRBJ2-7, with TRBD1 matching over 7 bases. The V gene's germline CDR1 is LGHNT and CDR2 FRNRAP. The CDR3 consists of 17 residues. Trimming at V came to 2 bases and at J to 1 base, leaving 11 bases not matched to a gene. CDR3 in amino acids: CASGLPPSHRGSYEQYF. The CDR3 coding sequence is TGTGCTAGTGGTTTGCCGCCTTCTCACAGGGGTTCCTACGAGCAGTACTTC.

The gene calls are TRBV19 and TRBJ1-1, with 9 bases fitting TRBD1. The CDR3 spans 18 residues. The germline CDR1 and CDR2 sequences are LNHDA and SQIVND (reference sequence). The V gene end was trimmed by 0 bases and the J gene end by 5 bases; junction bases not matched to a gene: 13. This CDR3 is CASSIDPDRGVWGTEAFF. The CDR3 DNA sequence: TGTGCCAGTAGTATAGACCCCGACAGGGGGGTCTGGGGAACTGAAGCTTTCTTT.

This chain connects TRBV4-1 to TRBJ1-5; tentative D call: TRBD1 (5 bases). The CDR3 sequence is 16 residues long. V gave up 0 bases and J gave up 3 bases, with 12 bases separating them. Germline CDR1 MGHRA, CDR2 YSYEKL. CDR3 in DNA: TGCGCCAGCAGCCAAGATCGGGCAGGGCTCAATCAGCCCCAGCATTTT. It encodes CASSQDRAGLNQPQHF.

This clone is a singleton in its sample. The chain combines TRBV18 with TRBJ2-6, with 8 bases identical to TRBD1. The CDR3 spans 15 residues. Germline V CDR1 and CDR2: KGHSH, LQKENI. V shed 6 bases, J shed 4 bases, and the junction held 5 bases outside the gene matches. CDR3 amino acids: CASSGQGPGANVLTF. The CDR3 nucleotides are TGTGCCAGCTCCGGACAGGGTCCCGGGGCCAACGTCCTGACTTTC.

J is TRBJ2-5 and V is TRBV7-9; TRBD1 agrees at 9 bases. CDR1 SEHNR and CDR2 FQNEAQ come from the germline V gene (reference sequence). The CDR3 runs to 15 residues. V trimming: 6 bases; J trimming: 1 base; junction bases outside the gene matches: 6. CDR3: CASRDRTGAQETQYF. CDR3 coding DNA: TGTGCCAGCAGAGATCGGACAGGGGCCCAAGAGACCCAGTACTTC.

V gene TRBV29-1 combines with J gene TRBJ2-2; D might be TRBD2 (6 bases). V lost 5 bases to trimming and J lost 2 bases, with 9 bases between them. Germline V CDR1 and CDR2: SQVTM, ANQGSEA. There are 13 residues in the CDR3. The CDR3 region has the DNA TGCAGCGTTCAGGGACTTAACACCGGGGAGCTGTTTTTT. Residues: CSVQGLNTGELFF.

A single count supports this clone. The chain carries TRBV6-2 or TRBV6-3 and TRBJ2-7; TRBD2 matches at 11 bases. Germline trimming cut 4 bases from V and 1 base from J; bases unmatched to any gene: 3. This CDR3 spans 15 amino acids. Per germline, CDR1 MNHEY and CDR2 SVGEGT. The CDR3 region is CASSSGLAGSYEQYF. CDR3 nucleotide sequence: TGTGCCAGCAGTTCCGGACTAGCGGGTTCCTACGAGCAGTACTTC.

The genes are TRBV23-1 and TRBJ2-1; 10 bases are a match to TRBD2. TRBV23-1 is classed as an ORF, of uncertain function. The V gene end was trimmed by 5 bases and the J gene end by 7 bases; junction bases not matched to a gene: 5. The CDR3 extends over 14 amino acids. In DNA form, the CDR3 reads TGCGCCAGCAGTTCCTATAGCGGGGGGAATGAGCAGTTCTTC. Encoded protein: CASSSYSGGNEQFF.

The count of this clone is one. The rearrangement joins TRBV6-5 to TRBJ2-7; D not certain. CDR1 and CDR2 from the germline V gene are MNHEY and SVGAGI. The CDR3 length is 14 residues. V was trimmed by 5 bases and J by 2 bases, leaving 13 bases between them. The CDR3 nucleotides are TGTGCCAGCAGTCCCAGTCTTCCCCCCTACGAGCAGTACTTC. Its translation: CASSPSLPPYEQYF.

In its sample, this clone was seen once. This chain links TRBV6-6 with TRBJ1-1; 8 bases agree with TRBD1. In germline, CDR1 is MNHNY, CDR2 SVGAGI (reference sequence). Trimming took 7 bases from V and 6 from J; bases not matched to a gene: 16. The CDR3 is made up of 16 amino acids. The CDR3 region has the DNA TGTGCCAGCACCCAAGGGATCTCCAGGGGGCTAGCTGAAGCTTTCTTT. It is translated as CASTQGISRGLAEAFF.

CDR3 DNA sequence: TGTGCCAGCAGCTTAGCCCCCCGAGACAGGGGCGCCCTGACCTCTAACTATGGCTACACCTTC. Protein sequence: CASSLAPRDRGALTSNYGYTF. The V and J genes are TRBV7-8 and TRBJ1-2; TRBD1 aligns across 8 bases. The CDR3 has 21 amino acids. The ends lost 0 bases at V and 0 bases at J; junction bases unmatched: 18. Germline lookup yields CDR1 SGHVS and CDR2 FQNEAQ.

The chain couples TRBV7-9 to TRBJ2-5; 12 nucleotides line up with TRBD1. J lost 5 bases, V lost 5 bases, and 6 bases had no gene match. Germline V CDR1 and CDR2: SEHNR, FQNEAQ (reference sequence). The CDR3 runs to 15 residues. CDR3 nucleotides: TGTGCCAGCAGCCCGGGGACAGGGGGCGCGGAGACCCAGTACTTC. It is translated as CASSPGTGGAETQYF. The full variable domain, in which reference TRBV7-9 and TRBJ2-5 provide the parts outside the CDR3, is DTGVSQNPRHKITKRGQNVTFRCDPISEHNRLYWYRQTLGQGPEFLTYFQNEAQLEKSRLLSDRFSAERPKGSFSTLEIQRTEQGDSAMYLCASSPGTGGAETQYFGPGTRLLVL.

This clone was seen only once. The chain joins TRBV9 to TRBJ2-3, with 9 positions matching TRBD2. From germline, CDR1 is SGDLS and CDR2 YYNGEE. The CDR3 has 15 residues. V dropped 3 bases and J dropped 1; count of bases not matched to a gene: 3. CDR3 sequence: CASSATSGGTDTQYF. The CDR3 DNA reads TGTGCCAGCAGCGCGACTAGCGGTGGCACAGATACGCAGTATTTT.

V gene TRBV5-1 combines with J gene TRBJ1-4; 11 nucleotides align to TRBD1. The CDR3 totals 16 residues. CDR1 is SGHRS and CDR2 is YFSETQ in the germline V gene. J was trimmed by 8 bases and V by 2 bases; bases with no gene match: 8. The CDR3 DNA follows: TGCGCCAGCAGCTTTCGGACAGGGGGCTTGGGGGAAAAACTGTTTTTT. It is translated as CASSFRTGGLGEKLFF. The whole variable domain, remainder taken from reference TRBV5-1 and TRBJ1-4, is KAGVTQTPRYLIKTRGQQVTLSCSPISGHRSVSWYQQTPGQGLQFLFEYFSETQRNKGNFPGRFSGRQFSNSRSEMNVSTLELGDSALYLCASSFRTGGLGEKLFFGSGTQLSVL.

The genes are TRBV18 and TRBJ2-5; the D gene is possibly TRBD2 (5 bases). V lost 3 bases to trimming and J lost 5 bases, with 10 bases between them. Germline V gene data show CDR1 as KGHSH and CDR2 as LQKENI. The CDR3 length is 13 residues. CDR3 amino acids: CASSPRGIETQYF. DNA of the CDR3: TGTGCCAGCTCACCTCGAGGGATTGAGACCCAGTACTTC.